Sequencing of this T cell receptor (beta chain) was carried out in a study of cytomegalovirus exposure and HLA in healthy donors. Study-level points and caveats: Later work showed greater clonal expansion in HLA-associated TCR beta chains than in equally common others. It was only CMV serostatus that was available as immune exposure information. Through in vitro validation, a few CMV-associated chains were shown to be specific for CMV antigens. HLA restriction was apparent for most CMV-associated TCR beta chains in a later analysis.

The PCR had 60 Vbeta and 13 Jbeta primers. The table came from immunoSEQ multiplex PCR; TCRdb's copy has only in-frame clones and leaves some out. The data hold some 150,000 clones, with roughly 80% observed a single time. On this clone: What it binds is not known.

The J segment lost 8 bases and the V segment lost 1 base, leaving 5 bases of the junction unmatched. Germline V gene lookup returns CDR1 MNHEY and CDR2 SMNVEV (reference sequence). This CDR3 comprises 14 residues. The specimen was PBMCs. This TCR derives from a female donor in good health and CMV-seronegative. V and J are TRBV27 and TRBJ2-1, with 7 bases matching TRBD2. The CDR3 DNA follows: TGTGCCAGCAGTTTATGGGGGAGGGCCGATGAGCAGTTCTTC. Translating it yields CASSLWGRADEQFF.